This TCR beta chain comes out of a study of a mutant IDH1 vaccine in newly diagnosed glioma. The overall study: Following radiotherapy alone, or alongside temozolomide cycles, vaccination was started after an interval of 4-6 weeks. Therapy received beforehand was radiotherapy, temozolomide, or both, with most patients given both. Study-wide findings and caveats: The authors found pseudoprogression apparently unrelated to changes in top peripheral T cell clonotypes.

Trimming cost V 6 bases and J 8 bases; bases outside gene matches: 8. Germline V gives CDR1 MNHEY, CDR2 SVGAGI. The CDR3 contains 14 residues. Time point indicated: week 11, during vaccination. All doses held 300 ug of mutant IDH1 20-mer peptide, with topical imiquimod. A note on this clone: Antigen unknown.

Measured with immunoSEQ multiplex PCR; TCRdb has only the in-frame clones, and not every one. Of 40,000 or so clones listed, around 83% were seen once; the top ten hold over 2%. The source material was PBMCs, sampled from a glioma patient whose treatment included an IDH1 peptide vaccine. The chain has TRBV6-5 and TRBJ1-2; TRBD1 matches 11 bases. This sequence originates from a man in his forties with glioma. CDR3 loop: CASRGQGAAGGYTF. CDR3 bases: TGTGCCAGCAGAGGACAGGGGGCTGCTGGGGGCTACACCTTC.